In its sample, the clone carrying this TCR beta chain was seen many times. In the authors' methods: Amplification of reference gene primers provided the estimated nucleated cell counts. Profiling relied on immunoSEQ multiplex PCR, and the TCRdb table lists in-frame clones only, not all of them. The V and J calls and clone size were taken over from that table, and D and trimming were inferred from the DNA. The table has around 130,000 clones, roughly four fifths seen once. This record belongs to a study of blood T cell repertoires in COVID-19. Deletions cut 6 bases from V and 6 bases from J, with 11 bases between. The germline V gene has CDR1 LNHDA and CDR2 SQIVND (reference sequence). This CDR3 spans 12 amino acids.

Input material: peripheral blood. The rearrangement joins TRBV19 to TRBJ1-1, with D possibly being TRBD1 (5 bases). This clonotype was obtained from a human donor in a cohort sampled during active COVID-19. CDR3 nucleotide sequence: TGTGCCAGTAGCGGAATGACAGCTGAAGCTTTCTTT. Residues: CASSGMTAEAFF.